These 18 T cell receptor beta chains share one sample of origin, sequenced in a study of human T cells and chemical hapten exposure. Described time point: pre-sensitization, week 0. Treatment described: therapeutic diphenylcyclopropenone sensitization with weekly scalp DPC. TCRdb called the RACE reads again in MiXCR, with one record for every CDR3 protein. The data hold 280,000 or so distinct CDR3 sequences, with around 7.3% observed a single time. The starting material was whole blood, obtained in connection with sensitization to the hapten diphenylcyclopropenone (DPC). The receptors shown here come from a young man with alopecia areata. Some clones in this sample may be carry-over from other donors' samples.

The V gene is TRBV7-8, the J gene TRBJ1-1; maybe TRBD1 (6 bases). Germline V CDR1 and CDR2: SGHVS, FQNEAQ. The V end was cut by 2 bases, the J end by 1 base, with 14 bases between. The CDR3 length is 16 residues. The CDR3 DNA reads TGTGCCAGCAGCTTAACCGGGACATCTGCGAACACTGAAGCTTTCTTT. It is translated as CASSLTGTSANTEAFF.

In this sample, this clonotype turned up many times. The V gene is TRBV20-1, the J gene TRBJ1-1; TRBD1 matches 7 bases. There are 14 residues in the CDR3. With 3 bases clipped from V and 4 bases from J, the junction kept 8 bases outside the gene matches. Germline CDR1 DFQATT, CDR2 SNEGSKA (reference sequence). The DNA for the CDR3 is TGCAGTGCTAGGGAGACAGGGCGGATCACTGAAGCTTTCTTT. Its translation: CSARETGRITEAFF.

The chain joins TRBV28 to TRBJ2-7, with 7 positions matching TRBD1. Unmatched junction bases numbered 6, after V lost 7 bases and J lost 0 bases. The length of the CDR3 is 14 residues. Per germline, CDR1 MDHEN and CDR2 SYDVKM. The DNA for the CDR3 is TGTGCCAGCATCACCGGGACAGTCTCCTACGAGCAGTACTTC. As protein: CASITGTVSYEQYF.

The table lists this clonotype with a few counts. The V call is TRBV27, the J call TRBJ2-5; unclear D gene. The V gene's germline CDR1 is MNHEY and CDR2 SMNVEV (reference sequence). The ends were cut back, 1 base at V and 2 bases at J, with 8 bases in the middle. CDR3 size: 14 residues. Here the CDR3 DNA reads TGTGCCAGCAGTTTATTAACAAAACAAGAGACCCAGTACTTC. It translates to CASSLLTKQETQYF.

The chain employs TRBV3-1 and TRBJ1-1; 7 nucleotides match TRBD1. From germline, CDR1 is LGHDT and CDR2 YNNKEL (reference sequence). The CDR3 is 14 amino acids. The trim removed 2 bases at V and 4 bases at J, leaving 4 bases unmatched. CDR3 DNA: TGTGCCAGCAGCCAATCGACAGGGACCACTGAAGCTTTCTTT. The encoded protein is CASSQSTGTTEAFF.

The V gene is TRBV20-1, the J gene TRBJ1-5; no clear D. Germline V gene lookup returns CDR1 DFQATT and CDR2 SNEGSKA (reference sequence). V shed 5 bases and J shed 7 bases, with 12 bases lying between them. The CDR3 runs to 12 residues. CDR3 loop: CSAGLPGQPQHF. CDR3 DNA sequence: TGCAGTGCTGGGTTGCCGGGCCAGCCCCAGCATTTT.

This clonotype has a handful of counts. The chain uses TRBV28 and TRBJ2-3, with D uncertain. With 8 bases removed from V and 5 bases from J, the gap between germline ends came to 5 bases. Germline CDR1 reads MDHEN; CDR2 reads SYDVKM. The CDR3 length is 10 residues. The CDR3 here is CASAQDTQYF. Here the CDR3 DNA reads TGTGCCAGCGCCCAAGATACGCAGTATTTT.

The chain combines TRBV6-5 with TRBJ2-4; TRBD1 matches at 7 bases. The germline CDR1 and CDR2 sequences are MNHEY and SVGAGI. The V segment lost 5 bases and the J segment 0 bases; nucleotides outside the gene matches: 7. The CDR3 is made up of 16 amino acids. The CDR3 region is CASSVGTDLAKNIQYF. CDR3 bases: TGTGCCAGCAGTGTCGGGACAGATCTAGCCAAAAACATTCAGTACTTC.

This clonotype was counted only a few times. The rearrangement uses TRBV4-1 and TRBJ2-7, with 8 bases identical to TRBD1. The CDR3 spans 14 residues. Germline trimming cut 4 bases from V and 6 bases from J; bases unmatched to any gene: 8. CDR1 MGHRA and CDR2 YSYEKL come from the germline V gene. Written as DNA, the CDR3 is TGCGCCAGCAGCCCCGGACAGGGACCGGTCGAGCAGTACTTC. This encodes CASSPGQGPVEQYF.

This clonotype has more than one count but fewer than ten. The V and J genes are TRBV3-1 and TRBJ1-2; 8 bases match TRBD1. The germline V gene has CDR1 LGHDT and CDR2 YNNKEL (reference sequence). Trimming removed 0 bases from V and 7 bases from J; junction bases left unmatched: 13. The CDR3 is made up of 17 amino acids. In DNA form, the CDR3 reads TGTGCCAGCAGCCAAGATTCGCAGGGGGCCTGGGTACGTGGCTACACCTTC. It codes for CASSQDSQGAWVRGYTF.

This clonotype was found a few times. V usage is TRBV6-6 and J usage is TRBJ2-3; the D is unclear. Germline CDR1 is MNHNY and CDR2 is SVGAGI (reference sequence). Between the trimmed V and J ends, which lost 0 bases and 3 bases, there was a span of 7 bases. This CDR3 has 14 amino acids. This chain's CDR3 is CASSYSGRTDTQYF. CDR3 in DNA: TGTGCCAGCAGTTACTCAGGGCGGACAGATACGCAGTATTTT.

In its sample, this clonotype was seen a few times. The gene calls are TRBV11-2 and TRBJ2-1, with 7 bases aligning to TRBD1. The CDR3 is made up of 13 amino acids. CDR1 is SGHAT, CDR2 FQNNGV, per germline. Losses at the gene ends were 5 bases for V and 7 bases for J; bases not matched to a gene: 5. CDR3 residues: CASSLDRENEQFF. The CDR3 nucleotides read TGTGCCAGCAGCCTTGACAGGGAAAATGAGCAGTTCTTC.

V is TRBV5-4 and J is TRBJ1-1, with D possibly being TRBD1 (6 bases). V shed 2 bases and J shed 5 bases, with 13 bases lying between them. In germline, CDR1 is SGHNT, CDR2 YYREEE (reference sequence). The CDR3 has 14 amino acids. As DNA, the CDR3 is TGTGCCAGCAGCTTCGGGGGCGCGGGGACTGAAGCTTTCTTT. This translates into CASSFGGAGTEAFF.

This clonotype has at least ten counts. The J gene is TRBJ1-2, the V gene TRBV4-2, with 7 bases identical to TRBD1. V was pared by 1 base and J by 2 bases, with 4 bases of the junction left unmatched. The CDR3 spans 15 residues. The germline gives CDR1 LGHNA, CDR2 YNFKEQ. In nucleotides, the CDR3 is TGTGCCAGCAGCCAAGGCTGGGACAGCAACTATGGCTACACCTTC. Its protein product is CASSQGWDSNYGYTF.

The chain employs TRBV12-5 and TRBJ1-5; D is perhaps TRBD1 (5 bases). Per the germline V gene, CDR1 is LGHNT and CDR2 is FRNRAP. This CDR3 comprises 17 residues. Trimming removed 4 bases from V and 0 bases from J, with 16 bases in between. The CDR3 bases are TGTGCTAGTGGTTGGGGACGGAAGGAAGGTAGCAATCAGCCCCAGCATTTT. Amino acids: CASGWGRKEGSNQPQHF.

V is TRBV5-5 and J is TRBJ2-7; perhaps TRBD2 as D (6 bases). V was clipped by 6 bases and J by 3 bases, with 22 bases between them. Looked up from germline, CDR1 is SGHKS and CDR2 is YYEKEE (reference sequence). This CDR3 has 16 amino acids. The CDR3 DNA is TGTGCCAGCAACTGGGGCGCCGGGACTGGATACTACGAGCAGTACTTC. Encoded protein: CASNWGAGTGYYEQYF. The variable domain in full, completed from reference TRBV5-5 and TRBJ2-7, reads DAGVTQSPTHLIKTRGQQVTLRCSPISGHKSVSWYQQVLGQGPQFIFQYYEKEERGRGNFPDRFSARQFPNYSSELNVNALLLGDSALYLCASNWGAGTGYYEQYFGPGTRLTVT.

Only a few counts were recorded for this clonotype. The chain is built from TRBV7-9 and TRBJ1-5; perhaps TRBD1 as D (6 bases). The V end was cut by 1 base, the J end by 0 bases, with 16 bases between. The CDR3 loop spans 18 amino acids. Germline-derived CDR1 and CDR2 are SEHNR and FQNEAQ (reference sequence). The CDR3 region is CASSLGGPGQRSNQPQHF. CDR3 in DNA: TGTGCCAGCAGCTTAGGGGGTCCCGGACAGCGTAGCAATCAGCCCCAGCATTTT.

This clonotype was recorded a few times. The V and J genes are TRBV7-9 and TRBJ2-2; 7 nucleotides align to TRBD1. Looked up from germline, CDR1 is SEHNR and CDR2 is FQNEAQ (reference sequence). The CDR3 is 14 amino acids. The ends lost 3 bases at V and 6 bases at J; junction bases unmatched: 4. The CDR3 spells CASSFPGTAGELFF. Here the CDR3 DNA reads TGTGCCAGCAGCTTCCCCGGGACAGCCGGGGAGCTGTTTTTT.